The source of this TCR beta chain is a study of neoadjuvant anti-PD-1 for oral cavity cancer. Study-wide results and caveats: Only three patients per response group were TCR-analyzed; validation needed.

TCRdb keeps only in-frame clones here, not all; method: immunoSEQ multiplex PCR. The sample yields around 81,000 clones, under 85% seen once. For this clone: What it binds is unknown.

With 0 bases clipped from V and 5 bases from J, the junction kept 5 bases outside the gene matches. The CDR3 spans 16 residues. CDR1 is MNHEY, CDR2 SVGAGI, per germline. Stage II-IVA oral cavity squamous cell carcinoma was new and untreated by systemic or radiation therapy. Patients had HPV-negative, locally advanced oral cavity squamous cell carcinoma. Sequencing was performed on PBMCs, taken before nivolumab (anti-PD-1) treatment. The sequence was collected from a person between 40 and 85 years old with oral cavity squamous cell carcinoma. V is TRBV6-5 and J is TRBJ1-2; TRBD1 agrees at 11 bases. In DNA, the CDR3 is TGTGCCAGCAGTTACTCCCGGACAGGGGGCGGGTATGGCTACACCTTC. It yields the protein CASSYSRTGGGYGYTF.